Included here is one T cell receptor beta chain sequence, with context. This record belongs to a study of regulatory T cells in long-lasting Graves disease. Time point meaning: persistent/refractory GD, antithyroid drugs over 5 years with positive TRAb. After RNA was extracted from PBMCs, the TCR library was made from it. CDR3-region Arm-PCR and iRepertoire HTBI primers produced the TCR beta libraries. TCRdb re-called the multiplex PCR reads through MiXCR, storing one row per CDR3 protein. Among some 340,000 distinct CDR3 sequences listed, approximately 23% were seen once. The trim removed 4 bases at V and 3 bases at J, leaving 11 bases unmatched. Germline loops: CDR1 DFQATT, CDR2 SNEGSKA (reference sequence). The CDR3 covers 15 residues.

This chain connects TRBV20-1 to TRBJ2-7; the match to TRBD1 covers 8 bases. This sequence originates from a woman in her thirties or forties with Graves disease. The sequenced sample was peripheral blood mononuclear cells (PBMCs), obtained when the disease was refractory, from a patient treated with antithyroid drugs. The CDR3 spells CSAKPDRGNFYEQYF. CDR3 nucleotide sequence: TGCAGTGCTAAACCCGACAGGGGAAATTTCTACGAGCAGTACTTC.